This T cell receptor beta chain was documented in a study of CD8 T cells in Susac syndrome. Random hexamers were used to reverse transcribe 0.5 to 1 ug of RNA. TCRdb called the immunoSEQ multiplex PCR reads again in MiXCR, with one record for every CDR3 protein. The repertoire includes around 150,000 distinct CDR3 sequences, 90% to 96% of them detected once, and approximately 0.08% sits in the top ten. The CDR3 totals 13 residues. CDR1 is LGHDT, CDR2 YNNKEL, per germline (reference sequence). V dropped 4 bases and J dropped 7 bases, with 8 bases sitting between them. This clonotype was obtained from a human donor with Susac syndrome. What was sequenced was CD4+ T cells from PBMCs. The V call is TRBV3-1, the J call TRBJ1-6; tentatively, D is TRBD1 (5 bases). The CDR3 is CASSLGGNSPLHF. As DNA, the CDR3 is TGTGCCAGCAGCCTGGGGGGGAATTCACCCCTCCACTTT.